These T cell receptor beta chains were read from a single sample in a study of draining lymph node invasion in breast cancer. TCRdb used MiXCR to reprocess the bulk RNA-seq reads, holding one entry per CDR3 protein. The sample lists approximately 3,100 distinct CDR3 sequences, roughly 46% occurring once. Specimen: sorted memory Tregs from a lymph node. The source of these receptors is a female donor with luminal breast cancer. Each CDR3 is given without its conserved first and last residue. D genes are given only for firm matches. Only some rows state a clone size, as once, few, many or a class for expanded clones.

D: TRBD2; V: TRBV5-1; size: few; J: TRBJ2-3; CDR3: ASSLASGGASDTQY
D: NA; V: TRBV3-1; size: NA; J: TRBJ1-1; CDR3: ASSSTGTEAF
D: TRBD1; V: TRBV20-1; size: few; J: TRBJ1-1; CDR3: SARARGRVTEAF
D: NA; V: TRBV4-1; size: NA; J: TRBJ1-2; CDR3: ASSQPIAKANYGYT
D: NA; V: TRBV6-2/TRBV6-3; size: NA; J: TRBJ2-1; CDR3: ASSYRRNYNEQF
D: TRBD2; V: TRBV5-6; size: few; J: TRBJ2-7; CDR3: ASSSQTSGTYTYEQY
D: NA; V: TRBV10-3; size: NA; J: TRBJ2-5; CDR3: AISGLGGPPQETQY
D: NA; V: TRBV6-1; size: NA; J: TRBJ2-7; CDR3: ASSALSYEQY
D: NA; V: TRBV5-1; size: NA; J: TRBJ1-1; CDR3: ASSPFRGTEAF
D: NA; V: TRBV6-5; size: NA; J: TRBJ2-4; CDR3: ASSRGAKNIQY
D: NA; V: TRBV5-6; size: NA; J: TRBJ1-2; CDR3: ASSLIGALPTDYGYT
D: NA; V: TRBV7-8; size: NA; J: TRBJ1-4; CDR3: ASSLVAVEGEKLF
D: NA; V: TRBV5-6; size: NA; J: TRBJ1-2; CDR3: ASSSTVNYGYT
D: NA; V: TRBV7-9; size: NA; J: TRBJ1-5; CDR3: ASSRGGGRQPQH
D: TRBD2; V: TRBV3-1; size: NA; J: TRBJ2-7; CDR3: ASSHTSGRYEQY
D: NA; V: TRBV11-3; size: NA; J: TRBJ2-1; CDR3: ASSLDGRGNEQF
D: NA; V: TRBV28; size: NA; J: TRBJ1-5; CDR3: ASSLGPLYQPQH
D: TRBD1; V: TRBV19; size: NA; J: TRBJ1-1; CDR3: ASSIGQGTSRGTEAF
D: NA; V: TRBV9; size: NA; J: TRBJ1-1; CDR3: ASSLGSGTEAF
D: TRBD1; V: TRBV6-1; size: NA; J: TRBJ1-4; CDR3: ASRPEGAGKLF
D: NA; V: TRBV2; size: NA; J: TRBJ1-2; CDR3: APPPGNGYT
D: TRBD1; V: TRBV20-1; size: NA; J: TRBJ1-2; CDR3: SAPGQGAPNYGYT
D: NA; V: TRBV6-2/TRBV6-3; size: few; J: TRBJ1-5; CDR3: ASSPQGTSQH
D: TRBD1; V: TRBV7-6; size: NA; J: TRBJ2-5; CDR3: ASSLDRGKETQY
D: NA; V: TRBV3-1; size: NA; J: TRBJ1-2; CDR3: ASSQAPTNYGYT
D: NA; V: TRBV7-8; size: NA; J: TRBJ2-1; CDR3: ASSPLGAGREQF
D: TRBD1; V: TRBV3-1; size: NA; J: TRBJ1-2; CDR3: ASSPAGTGYGYT
D: NA; V: TRBV11-2; size: NA; J: TRBJ1-5; CDR3: ASSLGAGNNQPQH
D: NA; V: TRBV12-3/TRBV12-4; size: few; J: TRBJ1-4; CDR3: ASGPLPNEKLF
D: NA; V: TRBV19; size: few; J: TRBJ1-1; CDR3: ATSPLGNTEAF
D: TRBD1; V: TRBV29-1; size: NA; J: TRBJ1-5; CDR3: SPHSTRWRGRLRQPQH
D: NA; V: TRBV6-5; size: few; J: TRBJ1-2; CDR3: ASGLFGPKVSGYGYT
D: NA; V: TRBV2; size: NA; J: TRBJ1-3; CDR3: ASSQGLAGNTIY
D: TRBD2; V: TRBV20-1; size: NA; J: TRBJ2-1; CDR3: SSKRGGGNEQF
D: NA; V: TRBV28; size: NA; J: TRBJ2-1; CDR3: ASSFFDRTYNEQF
D: NA; V: TRBV4-1; size: few; J: TRBJ1-6; CDR3: ASSQDNGWSSPLH
D: NA; V: TRBV6-5; size: NA; J: TRBJ2-7; CDR3: ASSSSSGAYEQY
D: NA; V: TRBV6-1; size: NA; J: TRBJ2-7; CDR3: ASSIRDTVYEQY
D: NA; V: TRBV12-3/TRBV12-4; size: NA; J: TRBJ2-7; CDR3: ASSLPPPYEQY
D: NA; V: TRBV4-2; size: NA; J: TRBJ1-1; CDR3: ASSQVGTAGTEAF
D: NA; V: TRBV5-1; size: NA; J: TRBJ2-2; CDR3: ASSPPRVAGELF
D: NA; V: TRBV18; size: NA; J: TRBJ1-5; CDR3: ASSPDQVWPQH
D: NA; V: TRBV7-9; size: NA; J: TRBJ2-7; CDR3: ASSSPDRPSYEQY
D: NA; V: TRBV5-1; size: NA; J: TRBJ1-3; CDR3: ASRGGTLRTSGNTIY
D: TRBD1; V: TRBV18; size: few; J: TRBJ1-1; CDR3: ASSPGTGALTEAF
D: NA; V: TRBV5-4; size: NA; J: TRBJ2-2; CDR3: ATDQLWGRRLF
D: TRBD2; V: TRBV5-1; size: NA; J: TRBJ2-1; CDR3: ASSSTGGAYNEQF
D: TRBD2; V: TRBV10-2; size: NA; J: TRBJ2-1; CDR3: ASTGLAGENEQF
D: NA; V: TRBV9; size: NA; J: TRBJ2-4; CDR3: ASSPGTATRGVQY
D: NA; V: TRBV7-9; size: NA; J: TRBJ2-7; CDR3: ASTPGTGLSYEQY
D: NA; V: TRBV7-9; size: NA; J: TRBJ2-1; CDR3: ASSAPPGAGVIYNEQF
D: NA; V: TRBV9; size: NA; J: TRBJ2-3; CDR3: ASSVLGRASTDTQY
D: NA; V: TRBV20-1; size: NA; J: TRBJ2-1; CDR3: SASGPQGNEQF
D: TRBD2; V: TRBV6-2/TRBV6-3; size: NA; J: TRBJ2-1; CDR3: ASSYSRTSGGTYNEQF
D: TRBD2; V: TRBV12-3/TRBV12-4; size: NA; J: TRBJ2-2; CDR3: ASASGNGELF
D: TRBD1; V: TRBV5-1; size: NA; J: TRBJ1-4; CDR3: ASSERDRKGKLF
D: NA; V: TRBV5-1; size: NA; J: TRBJ1-2; CDR3: ASSTQDRYGYT
D: NA; V: TRBV11-2; size: NA; J: TRBJ2-3; CDR3: ASREDLLTDTQY